A single sample gave rise to the 27 T cell receptor beta chains below, sequenced in a study of blood T cell repertoires in COVID-19. Sequenced by immunoSEQ multiplex PCR; TCRdb stores in-frame clones only, minus some. Of more than 300,000 clones in the sample, around 88% were seen once. Sequencing was done on a sample of peripheral blood. The receptors originated from a woman aged 25 to 39 with COVID-19, enrolled during active disease.

The rearrangement links TRBV6-5 to TRBJ2-1; TRBD1 is a possible D gene (5 bases). The V end was cut by 6 bases, the J end by 7 bases, with 10 bases between. CDR1 and CDR2 from the germline V gene are MNHEY and SVGAGI. This CDR3 spans 12 amino acids. The CDR3, as DNA: TGTGCCAGCAGCACCCAGGGTAATGAGCAGTTCTTC. Protein product: CASSTQGNEQFF.

The gene calls are TRBV18 and TRBJ1-1; the match to TRBD1 covers 8 bases. Germline values: CDR1 KGHSH, CDR2 LQKENI. The CDR3 is made up of 15 amino acids. V lost 4 bases to trimming and J lost 0 bases; unmatched junction nucleotides: 4. The CDR3 bases are TGTGCCAGCTCACGCGACAGGGGAATGAACACTGAAGCTTTCTTT. Amino acids: CASSRDRGMNTEAFF.

The rearrangement uses TRBV4-2 and TRBJ1-2; D may be TRBD1 (6 bases). V lost 0 bases, J lost 4 bases, and 12 bases lay in between. CDR3 size: 15 residues. From germline, CDR1 is LGHNA and CDR2 YNFKEQ. CDR3 residues: CASSQEEGGIYGYTF. The DNA of the CDR3 is TGTGCCAGCAGCCAAGAAGAGGGGGGGATCTATGGCTACACCTTC.

The chain couples TRBV11-3 to TRBJ1-4; no firm D call. Trimming pared 3 bases from V and 8 bases from J, leaving 16 bases between. CDR1 and CDR2 from the germline V gene are SGHNT and YENEEA. This CDR3 spans 15 amino acids. CDR3 sequence: CASSFGGPGNEKLFF. The CDR3 bases are TGTGCCAGCAGCTTTGGTGGGCCCGGCAACGAAAAACTGTTTTTT.

This chain links TRBV27 with TRBJ1-2, with 7 nucleotides matching TRBD1. Trimming took 5 bases from V and 4 from J; bases not matched to a gene: 10. This CDR3 has 15 residues. Germline values: CDR1 MNHEY, CDR2 SMNVEV (reference sequence). CDR3 residues: CASSPMRDRLYGYTF. CDR3 DNA: TGTGCCAGCAGTCCGATGAGGGACAGACTCTATGGCTACACCTTC.

This rearrangement joins TRBV19 to TRBJ1-1, with 7 bases lining up with TRBD1. The CDR3 is 12 amino acids. With 6 bases clipped from V and 3 bases from J, the junction kept 1 base outside the gene matches. The germline V gene has CDR1 LNHDA and CDR2 SQIVND (reference sequence). CDR3: CASRQGYTEAFF. The CDR3 region has the DNA TGTGCCAGTAGACAGGGGTACACTGAAGCTTTCTTT.

This chain uses TRBV25-1 with TRBJ1-2; TRBD1 might be the D (5 bases). Germline lookup yields CDR1 MGHDK and CDR2 SYGVNS. The CDR3 spans 13 residues. V was shortened by 7 bases and J by 8 bases, with 17 bases between the two germline ends. CDR3 coding DNA: TGTGCCAGCAATGACCCAAGCCGGGGGGGCTACACCTTC. It specifies CASNDPSRGGYTF.

The chain has TRBV28 and TRBJ2-2, with unresolved D. The CDR3 has 13 residues. Germline assignment: CDR1 MDHEN and CDR2 SYDVKM. V gave up 6 bases and J gave up 4 bases, with 9 bases separating them. This CDR3 reads CASSRQVTGELFF. CDR3 coding DNA: TGTGCCAGCAGCCGGCAGGTCACCGGGGAGCTGTTTTTT.

The chain joins TRBV15 to TRBJ1-5; TRBD1 agrees at 8 bases. CDR1 is LNHNV and CDR2 is YYDKDF in the germline V gene (reference sequence). The CDR3 covers 15 residues. V lost 5 bases, J lost 6 bases, and 9 bases stayed unmatched. CDR3 nucleotide sequence: TGTGCCACCAGCGGACTCGGACAGGGAGGTCAGCCCCAGCATTTT. Amino acids: CATSGLGQGGQPQHF.

This chain joins TRBV6-1 and TRBJ2-7; 7 nucleotides line up with TRBD1. V lost 7 bases and J lost 6; bases outside the gene matches: 9. CDR1 MNHNS and CDR2 SASEGT come from the germline V gene. The CDR3 length is 13 residues. This CDR3 reads CASNRDRASEQYV. The CDR3 DNA reads as TGTGCCAGCAACCGCGACAGGGCAAGCGAGCAGTACGTC.

V is TRBV5-5 and J is TRBJ2-7; weak D call: TRBD1 (5 bases). V was clipped by 9 bases and J by 4 bases, with 17 bases between them. CDR1 is SGHKS, CDR2 YYEKEE, per germline (reference sequence). The CDR3 sequence is 13 residues long. The CDR3 region is CAKSNRDSYEQYF. The CDR3 DNA is TGTGCCAAATCGAACCGAGACAGTTACGAGCAGTACTTC.

This clone was seen just once. This rearrangement joins TRBV4-3 to TRBJ1-2; unclear D gene. Trimming shortened V by 0 bases and J by 9 bases, and 14 bases separated the two germline ends. Germline-derived CDR1 and CDR2 are LGHNA and YSLEER. The CDR3 is 14 residues long. The CDR3 DNA follows: TGCGCCAGCAGCCAAGATACGATGACACCCCGCTACACCTTC. Translation: CASSQDTMTPRYTF.

V usage is TRBV7-9 and J usage is TRBJ1-2, with 9 bases that match TRBD1. CDR1 is SEHNR and CDR2 is FQNEAQ in the germline V gene (reference sequence). The trim removed 2 bases at V and 2 bases at J, leaving 3 bases unmatched. The CDR3 sequence is 15 residues long. The CDR3 reads CASSLWDRDNYGYTF. The CDR3 nucleotides read TGTGCCAGCAGCTTATGGGACAGGGACAACTATGGCTACACCTTC.

The V gene is TRBV21-1, the J gene TRBJ1-2. TRBV21-1 is described as a pseudogene. The CDR3 runs 14 residues. CDR3 region: CASSKDRGGYGYTF. The CDR3 DNA reads as TGTGCCAGCAGCAAAGATCGAGGTGGCTATGGCTACACCTTC.

The chain links TRBV6-5 to TRBJ1-2, with D possibly TRBD1 on 5 matching bases. This CDR3 spans 13 amino acids. V lost 6 bases to trimming and J lost 4 bases, with 12 bases between them. Germline-derived CDR1 and CDR2 are MNHEY and SVGAGI. The chain's CDR3 is CASSPRGTYGYTF. CDR3 in DNA: TGTGCCAGCAGCCCAAGGGGAACCTATGGCTACACCTTC.

The chain links TRBV5-4 to TRBJ1-1; no clear D gene. Trimming cost V 8 bases and J 1 base, with 9 bases left between them. Germline CDR1 SGHNT, CDR2 YYREEE (reference sequence). The CDR3 consists of 12 residues. DNA of the CDR3: TGTGCCAGTCGGAGGGAGAACACTGAAGCTTTCTTT. Its protein is CASRRENTEAFF.

This clone was recorded a few times. This chain uses TRBV2 with TRBJ2-7, with 9 bases identical to TRBD1. This CDR3 contains 14 residues. The V and J ends lost 6 bases and 3 bases, in that order; junction bases with no gene match: 6. Germline V gene lookup returns CDR1 SNHLY and CDR2 FYNNEI. The CDR3 DNA reads as TGTGCCAGCAGACTACAGGGGGCAGGCTACGAGCAGTACGTC. Its translation: CASRLQGAGYEQYV.

DNA for the CDR3: TGTGCCAGCAGCAAGCGGGGGACCGGGGAGCTGTTTTTT. This encodes CASSKRGTGELFF. The rearrangement links TRBV7-3 to TRBJ2-2; TRBD2 agrees at 8 bases. Germline-derived CDR1 and CDR2 are SGHTA and FQGTGA. V shed 5 bases and J 5 bases; nucleotides not matched to a gene: 1. The CDR3 is 13 amino acids.

The rearrangement links TRBV24-1 to TRBJ2-7; 10 positions agree with TRBD1. Trimming at V came to 9 bases and at J to 4 bases, leaving 14 bases not matched to a gene. The CDR3 runs to 16 residues. In germline, CDR1 is KGHDR, CDR2 SFDVKD. CDR3 nucleotides: TGTGCCACCGCTAACAGACCGGGACAGGGGATTTACGAGCAGTACTTC. It translates to CATANRPGQGIYEQYF.

The V and J genes are TRBV9 and TRBJ2-5; the match to TRBD2 covers 9 bases. Germline V CDR1 and CDR2: SGDLS, YYNGEE. The CDR3 length is 15 residues. Trimming took 4 bases from V and 4 from J; bases not matched to a gene: 8. CDR3 protein: CASSPAGGRGETQYF. CDR3 in DNA: TGTGCCAGCAGCCCAGCGGGGGGCCGGGGAGAGACCCAGTACTTC.

The chain is built from TRBV19 and TRBJ2-3; unclear D gene. The CDR3 extends over 14 amino acids. Germline CDR1 and CDR2: LNHDA and SQIVND (reference sequence). V gave up 5 bases and J gave up 0 bases, with 9 bases separating them. The CDR3 nucleotides read TGTGCCAGTAGTGGGCTAACTAGCACAGATACGCAGTATTTT. Translation: CASSGLTSTDTQYF.

The CDR3 bases are TGTGCCAGCAGTTACTCCCGACTGGGGCGAGAAAAACTGTTTTTT. Residues: CASSYSRLGREKLFF. V and J are TRBV6-5 and TRBJ1-4; D is possibly TRBD1 (5 bases). The CDR3 has 15 amino acids. V lost 0 bases and J 8 bases, leaving 13 bases between the germline ends. Germline V gene data show CDR1 as MNHEY and CDR2 as SVGAGI.

In its sample, this clone was seen once. Being one base from a much bigger clone, this may be a read error. The genes are TRBV9 and TRBJ2-6; no definite D call. The germline CDR1 and CDR2 sequences are SGDLS and YYNGEE. V shed 4 bases and J shed 0 bases, with 5 bases lying between them. This CDR3 contains 14 residues. CDR3 region: CASSPRSGANVLTF. The CDR3 DNA follows: TGTGCCAGCAGCCCTCGCTCTGGGGCCAACGTCCTGACTTTC.

On this clone: At one boundary the junction diverges from the germline segment, which might be a read error. Other DNA sequences in this specimen translate into the identical CDR3. The DNA of the CDR3 is TGTGCCAGCAGCCGCTCTAGCGGGCAATACAATGAACAGTTCTTC. Translated: CASSRSSGQYNEQFF. This chain joins TRBV7-8 and TRBJ2-1; 8 bases align to TRBD2. Looked up from germline, CDR1 is SGHVS and CDR2 is FQNEAQ. There are 15 residues in the CDR3.

The rearrangement uses TRBV3-1 (or the pseudogene TRBV3-2) and TRBJ1-2; D gene ambiguous. From germline, CDR1 is LGHDT and CDR2 YNNKEL (reference sequence). With 5 bases removed from V and 8 bases from J, the gap between germline ends came to 12 bases. The CDR3 sequence is 12 residues long. The CDR3 reads CASSITRWGYTF. The CDR3 coding sequence is TGTGCCAGCAGCATAACCAGGTGGGGCTACACCTTC.

The sample holds a few counts of this clone. V and J are TRBV14 and TRBJ2-3; D unresolved. Per germline, CDR1 SGHDN and CDR2 FVKESK. This CDR3 region has 13 residues. V lost 0 bases, J lost 6 bases, and 7 bases lay in between. The CDR3 here is CASSQDRMDTQYF. DNA for the CDR3: TGTGCCAGCAGCCAAGATAGAATGGATACGCAGTATTTT.

The chain has TRBV4-1 and TRBJ2-1, with D possibly matching TRBD2 (6 bases). Germline-derived CDR1 and CDR2 are MGHRA and YSYEKL. Trimming removed 0 bases from V and 4 bases from J, with 13 bases in between. The CDR3 totals 16 residues. The CDR3 DNA sequence: TGCGCCAGCAGCCAAGACTTGCGCGGGGCATACAATGAGCAGTTCTTC. It specifies CASSQDLRGAYNEQFF.